Listed below are T cell receptor beta chains from one sample, sequenced in a study of T cell responses to AZD1222 COVID-19 vaccine. Produced via immunoSEQ multiplex PCR; TCRdb's table is partial and in-frame only. The sample contains around 150,000 clones, 92% of which appear only once. The sequencing used peripheral blood, collected 28 days after the second AZD1222 dose. These receptors came from an adult who received the AZD1222 COVID-19 vaccine. The CDR3 runs from the conserved cysteine through the conserved F or W. D genes are given only for firm matches. A row's size may be missing; if present it is once, few, many or a size class.

>TRBV30|few|NA|TRBJ1-6
TGTGCCTGGAGTGTACAGCCAGGGGTAGGGAATTCACCCCTCCACTTT
CAWSVQPGVGNSPLHF
>TRBV3-1/TRBV3-2|once|NA|TRBJ2-5
TGTGCCAGCAGCCAAGGAAACGAAGAGACCCAGTACTTC
CASSQGNEETQYF
>TRBV18|once|NA|TRBJ2-1
TGTGCCAGCTCACCATCCCAGGACAATGAGCAGTTCTTC
CASSPSQDNEQFF
>TRBV7-9|NA|NA|TRBJ1-2
TGTGCCAGCAGCTCCGAAGGGAATGGCTACACCTTC
CASSSEGNGYTF
>TRBV5-1|few|NA|TRBJ2-1
TGCGCCAGCAGCTTGGGTACAGCCTACAATGAGCAGTTCTTC
CASSLGTAYNEQFF
>TRBV7-8|NA|NA|TRBJ2-1
TGTGCCAGCAGCTTGGGAGGACTCTTATACAATGAGCAGTTCTTC
CASSLGGLLYNEQFF
>TRBV19|NA|TRBD1|TRBJ2-5
TGTGCCAGTAGTATCCGACAGGGAGAGACCCAGTACTTC
CASSIRQGETQYF
>TRBV6-5|NA|NA|TRBJ2-2
TGTGCCAGCAAGGCGGGGACCGGGGAGCTGTTTTTT
CASKAGTGELFF
>TRBV27|once|TRBD2|TRBJ2-7
TGTGCCAGCAGTCCCCTTGGGGGAGGGTCTAAAATGCAGTACTTC
CASSPLGGGSKMQYF
>TRBV4-3|NA|NA|TRBJ1-2
TGCGCCAGCAGCCAAGACAGGGGCTACACAGGGAACTATGGCTACACCTTC
CASSQDRGYTGNYGYTF
>TRBV5-1|NA|NA|TRBJ1-3
TGCGCCAGCAGCTTCGAGACAGAGGCTGGAAACACCATATATTTT
CASSFETEAGNTIYF
>TRBV19|NA|TRBD2|TRBJ2-1
TGTGCCAGTAGTATAGCGGGAGGGACTTACAATGAGCAGTTCTTC
CASSIAGGTYNEQFF
>TRBV19|NA|NA|TRBJ1-5
TGTGCCAGTAGTCCTATCGAGGGGCGCAATCAGCCCCAGCATTTT
CASSPIEGRNQPQHF
>TRBV30|once|TRBD1|TRBJ1-1
TGTGCCTGGAGTGGGGGCAGGGGGACTTACCTGAACACTGAAGCTTTCTTT
CAWSGGRGTYLNTEAFF
>TRBV5-1|once|TRBD1|TRBJ1-1
TGCGCCAGCAGCTTGACTACAGGGGTGAACACTGAAGCTTTCTTT
CASSLTTGVNTEAFF
>TRBV28|NA|TRBD2|TRBJ2-3
TGTGCCAGCAGTCCCCTTAGCGGGAGCGCAGATACGCAGTATTTT
CASSPLSGSADTQYF
>TRBV6-4|NA|TRBD2|TRBJ2-7
TGTGCCAGCAGTGACTCATCGGGACTAGGAACCTACGAGCAGTACTTC
CASSDSSGLGTYEQYF
>TRBV28|NA|TRBD2|TRBJ2-1
TGTGCCAGCAGTCCCGGACTAGCGGGGGCGTCGGGGCAGTTCTTC
CASSPGLAGASGQFF
>TRBV28|NA|NA|TRBJ1-2
TGTGCCAGCAGCCCTGAAGGGGGGCGCTTCTATGGCTACACCTTC
CASSPEGGRFYGYTF
>TRBV11-3|NA|TRBD1|TRBJ2-7
TGTGCCAGCAGCGACAGGACCACCGGGACAGGGGGCTCCTACGAGCAGTACTTC
CASSDRTTGTGGSYEQYF
>TRBV2|NA|NA|TRBJ2-3
TGTGCCAGCAGTGCCCTAGCTCTTAGCACAGATACGCAGTATTTT
CASSALALSTDTQYF
>TRBV7-9|NA|TRBD2|TRBJ2-3
TGTGCCAGCAGCTTAGAGCTAGCGGGGAGCACAGATACGCAGTATTTT
CASSLELAGSTDTQYF
>TRBV7-8|NA|NA|TRBJ2-7
TGTGCCAGCAGCTTAGATCTAGCCAGGGGACACTACGAGCAGTACTTC
CASSLDLARGHYEQYF
>TRBV2|NA|TRBD2|TRBJ2-3
TGTGCCAGCAGTGATCTGGGGGGGAAGAGCACAGATACGCAGTATTTT
CASSDLGGKSTDTQYF
>TRBV7-2|NA|NA|TRBJ2-4
TGTGCCAGCAGCTTAGGGCCGGGACAACGAACAATGGACATTCAGTACTTC
CASSLGPGQRTMDIQYF
>TRBV5-1|NA|NA|TRBJ2-1
TGCGCCAGCAGCCCAATCCCGACAGACGGTGAGCAGTTCTTC
CASSPIPTDGEQFF
>TRBV5-6|NA|NA|TRBJ2-1
TGTGCCAGCAGCCAAATAGCAATGGGCTACAATGAGCAGTTCTTC
CASSQIAMGYNEQFF
>TRBV29-1|NA|TRBD1|TRBJ1-2
TGCAGCGTTGACAAACAGGGGGCGAGCTATGGCTACACCTTC
CSVDKQGASYGYTF
>TRBV5-1|NA|NA|TRBJ1-2
TGCGCCAGCAGCTCCTTTGGTGGAGACTATGGCTACACCTTC
CASSSFGGDYGYTF
>TRBV7-7|NA|TRBD2|TRBJ2-1
TGTGCTAGCAGCCTACGACTAGCGGGTCTCAATGAGCAGTTCTTC
CASSLRLAGLNEQFF
>TRBV6-2/TRBV6-3|NA|NA|TRBJ1-1
TGTGCCAGCAGCCTGTTGATGGGGAACACTGAAGCTTTCTTT
CASSLLMGNTEAFF
>TRBV9|NA|NA|TRBJ2-3
TGTGCCAGCAGCGTAGCTACGGCCGGCGGGCGGCCCGCAGATACGCAGTATTTT
CASSVATAGGRPADTQYF
>TRBV12-1|NA|NA|TRBJ2-7
TGTGCCAGCAGTCGCGCTGAGGGAGGGCCGTACGAGCAGTACTTC
CASSRAEGGPYEQYF
>TRBV3-1/TRBV3-2|NA|NA|TRBJ2-7
TGTGCCAGCAGCCTTTCTGGGAGTTACGAGCAGTACTTC
CASSLSGSYEQYF
>TRBV11-3|NA|NA|TRBJ1-4
TGTGCCAGCAGTCCAAAGCGGGGGGCTGGAACTAATGAAAAACTGTTTTTT
CASSPKRGAGTNEKLFF
>TRBV15|once|TRBD1|TRBJ2-3
TGTGCCACCAGCAGAGATCTGAGGACAGGGGGTACAGATACGCAGTATTTT
CATSRDLRTGGTDTQYF
>TRBV5-4|NA|TRBD2|TRBJ2-1
TGTGCCAGCAGCTTGACTAGCGGGAGGGTGGACAATGAGCAGTTCTTC
CASSLTSGRVDNEQFF
>TRBV28|NA|NA|TRBJ2-7
TGTGCCAGCAGTTTGTCTGGGAGCGAGCAGTACTTC
CASSLSGSEQYF
>TRBV5-1|few|TRBD1|TRBJ2-3
TGCGCCAGCAGCCCGGGGACAGGGGGCACAGATACGCAGTATTTT
CASSPGTGGTDTQYF
>TRBV15|NA|NA|TRBJ2-7
TGTGCCACCAGCAGAGGGCTTGGGGGCCCGTCCGAGCAGTACTTC
CATSRGLGGPSEQYF
>TRBV5-1|NA|TRBD1|TRBJ1-2
TGCGCCAGCAGCCCACCGGGACAGGACTATGGCTACACCTTC
CASSPPGQDYGYTF